This T cell receptor (beta chain) came from a study of cytomegalovirus exposure and HLA in healthy donors. The PCR ran on 60 Vbeta and 13 Jbeta primers. The protocol was immunoSEQ multiplex PCR, while the TCRdb copy is restricted to in-frame clones and leaves out a portion. The table has fewer than 150,000 clones, around 70% seen once. Germline V gives CDR1 GTSNPN, CDR2 SVGIG (reference sequence). V lost 1 base and J 7 bases, leaving 13 bases between the germline ends. The CDR3 covers 13 residues. This receptor was taken from a man aged 25-40 years in good health and CMV-seronegative. What was sequenced was PBMCs. The chain combines TRBV30 with TRBJ2-5; weak D call: TRBD2 (6 bases). The CDR3: CAWSGGDWGTQYF. DNA of the CDR3: TGTGCCTGGAGTGGGGGGGATTGGGGGACCCAGTACTTC.